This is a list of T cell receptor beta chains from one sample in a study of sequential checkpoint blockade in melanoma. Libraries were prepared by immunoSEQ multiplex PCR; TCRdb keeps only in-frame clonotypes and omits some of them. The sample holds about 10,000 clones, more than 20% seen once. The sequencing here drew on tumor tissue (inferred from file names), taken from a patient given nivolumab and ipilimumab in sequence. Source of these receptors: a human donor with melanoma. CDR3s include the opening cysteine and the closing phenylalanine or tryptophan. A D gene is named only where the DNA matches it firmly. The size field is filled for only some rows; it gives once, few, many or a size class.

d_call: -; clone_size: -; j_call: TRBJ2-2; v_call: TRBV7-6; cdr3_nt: TGTGCCAGCAGCCGGGAGAGGGGGGGCTACACCGGGGAGCTGTTTTTT; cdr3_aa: CASSRERGGYTGELFF
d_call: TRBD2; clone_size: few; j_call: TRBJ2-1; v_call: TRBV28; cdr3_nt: TGTGCCAGCAGCCACCCGACTAGCGGGGGGGCAAGTGAGCAGTTCTTC; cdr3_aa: CASSHPTSGGASEQFF
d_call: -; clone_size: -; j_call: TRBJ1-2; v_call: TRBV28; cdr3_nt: TGTGCCAGCAGTTGGGCACTAAACAGGGAGGGGAGACGTGGCTACACCTTC; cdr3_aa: CASSWALNREGRRGYTF
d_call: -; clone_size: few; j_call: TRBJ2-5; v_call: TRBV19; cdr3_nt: TGTGCCAGTAGGCGGGACGGAGTCATAGAGACCCAGTACTTC; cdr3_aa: CASRRDGVIETQYF
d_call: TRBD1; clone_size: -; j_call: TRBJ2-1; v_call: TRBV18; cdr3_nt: TGTGCCAGCTCACCTGGACAGGGGGCGTACAATGAGCAGTTCTTC; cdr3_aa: CASSPGQGAYNEQFF
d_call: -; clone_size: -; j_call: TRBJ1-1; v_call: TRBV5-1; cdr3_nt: TGCGCCAGCTCCCTTTACAGGGCTCCGAACACTGAAGCTTTCTTT; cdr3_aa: CASSLYRAPNTEAFF
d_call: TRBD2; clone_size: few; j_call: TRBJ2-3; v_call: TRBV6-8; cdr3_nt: TGTGCCAGCAGTTACTCAACTAGCGGGTGGGAAGATACGCAGTATTTT; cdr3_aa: CASSYSTSGWEDTQYF
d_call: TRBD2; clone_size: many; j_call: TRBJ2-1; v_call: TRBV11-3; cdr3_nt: TGTGCCAGCAGCTTACTAGCGGGGAGGTACAATGAGCAGTTCTTC; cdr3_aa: CASSLLAGRYNEQFF
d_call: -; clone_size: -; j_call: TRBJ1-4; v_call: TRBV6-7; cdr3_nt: TGTGCCAGCAGTTACTCCGCATGCAGTGACGGAAAACTGTTTTTT; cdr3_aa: CASSYSACSDGKLFF
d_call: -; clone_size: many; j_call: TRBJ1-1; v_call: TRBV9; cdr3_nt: TGTGCCAGCAGCCTGGGGGGATGGGGCACTGAAGCTTTCTTT; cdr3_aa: CASSLGGWGTEAFF
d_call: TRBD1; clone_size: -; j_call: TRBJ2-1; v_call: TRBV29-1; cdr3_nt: TGCAGCGTTGAAGGCCCAGGGGGTCGTGGTGAGCAGTTCTTC; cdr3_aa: CSVEGPGGRGEQFF
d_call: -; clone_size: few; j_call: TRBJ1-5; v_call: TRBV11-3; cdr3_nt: TGTGCCAGCAGCTTGGGACTAGACAATCAGCCCCAGCATTTT; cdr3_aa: CASSLGLDNQPQHF
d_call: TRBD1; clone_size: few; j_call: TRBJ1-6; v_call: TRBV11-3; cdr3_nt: TGTGCCAGCAGCTTACTACAGGGGGGTTCACCCCTCCACTTT; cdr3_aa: CASSLLQGGSPLHF
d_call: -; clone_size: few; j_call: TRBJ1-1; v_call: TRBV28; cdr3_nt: TGTGCCAGCAGTTTAGAAAGGGGCACTGAAGCTTTCTTT; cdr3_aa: CASSLERGTEAFF